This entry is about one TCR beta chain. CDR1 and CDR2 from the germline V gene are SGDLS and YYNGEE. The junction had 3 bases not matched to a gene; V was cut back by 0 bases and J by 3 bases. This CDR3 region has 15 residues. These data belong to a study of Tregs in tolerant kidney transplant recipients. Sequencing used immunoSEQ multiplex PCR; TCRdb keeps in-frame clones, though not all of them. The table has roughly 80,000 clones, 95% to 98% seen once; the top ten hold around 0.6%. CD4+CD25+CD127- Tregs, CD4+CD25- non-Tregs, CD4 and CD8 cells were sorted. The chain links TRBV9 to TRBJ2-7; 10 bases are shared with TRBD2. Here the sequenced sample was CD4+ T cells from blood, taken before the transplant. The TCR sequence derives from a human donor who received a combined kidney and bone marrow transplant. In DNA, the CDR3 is TGTGCCAGCAGCGTAGGGACTAGCGGACACTACGAGCAGTACTTC. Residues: CASSVGTSGHYEQYF.